The present T cell receptor (beta chain) was sequenced within a study of vaccination and CD4 T cells after COVID-19. On the study more broadly: SARS-CoV-2 was confirmed by nasal swab PCR; disease was mild in some 10, severe in one.

Deletions cut 0 bases from V and 0 bases from J, with 20 bases between. Germline V CDR1 and CDR2: DFQATT, SNEGSKA (reference sequence). The CDR3 totals 18 residues. Time point noted: late sampling 161 to 241 days after vaccination in three convalescent patients. Treatment defined: approximately nine-day PBMC culture with coronavirus spike peptide pools or control peptides (ViraFEST assay). Peptide pool stimulation in ViraFEST expanded antigen-specific T cells, whose TCRs were then sequenced. Two million PBMCs were grown per well alongside approximately 10 IU/ml IL-2 and 9.5 to 10 ug/ml peptide pools. Sequencing of DNA taken from cultured CD4+ T cells relied on the Oncomine TCR Beta short-read assay. TCRdb re-derived calls from the PCR reads in MiXCR, one entry per CDR3 protein. Among 20,000 to 25,000 distinct CDR3 sequences listed, approximately 32% were seen once. This clonotype has a handful of counts. Its antigen remains unidentified.

The specimen was CD4+ T cells from blood, cultured in vitro, collected about 7 months after SARS-CoV-2 vaccination. The gene calls are TRBV20-1 and TRBJ1-1, with D possibly being TRBD1 (5 bases). The clonotype originates from a human donor who had recovered from COVID-19. The CDR3 nucleotides read TGCAGTGCTAGAGATCTAAGTCATGACAGAACCTTGAACACTGAAGCTTTCTTT. It is translated as CSARDLSHDRTLNTEAFF.